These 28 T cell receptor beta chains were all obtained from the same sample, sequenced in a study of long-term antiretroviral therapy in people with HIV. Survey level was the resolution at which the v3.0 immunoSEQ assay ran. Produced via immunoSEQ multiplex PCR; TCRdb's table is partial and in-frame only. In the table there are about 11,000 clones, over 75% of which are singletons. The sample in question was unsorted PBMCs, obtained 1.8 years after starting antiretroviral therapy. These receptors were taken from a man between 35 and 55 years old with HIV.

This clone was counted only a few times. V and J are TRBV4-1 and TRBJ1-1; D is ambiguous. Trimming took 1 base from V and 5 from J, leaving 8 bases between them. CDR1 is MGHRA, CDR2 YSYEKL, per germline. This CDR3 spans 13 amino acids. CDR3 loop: CASSQGRLTEAFF. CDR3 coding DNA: TGCGCCAGCAGCCAAGGAAGGTTAACTGAAGCTTTCTTT.

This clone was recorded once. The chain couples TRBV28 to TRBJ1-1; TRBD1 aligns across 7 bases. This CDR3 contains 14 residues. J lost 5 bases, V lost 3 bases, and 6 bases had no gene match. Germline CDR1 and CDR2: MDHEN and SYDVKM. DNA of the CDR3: TGTGCCAGCAGTTTTCTGACAGGGAGGACTGAAGCTTTCTTT. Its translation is CASSFLTGRTEAFF. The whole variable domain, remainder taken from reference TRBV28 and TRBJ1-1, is DVKVTQSSRYLVKRTGEKVFLECVQDMDHENMFWYRQDPGLGLRLIYFSYDVKMKEKGDIPEGYSVSREKKERFSLILESASTNQTSMYLCASSFLTGRTEAFFGQGTRLTVV.

CDR3 amino acids: CASSIRDGSADTQYF. Written as DNA, the CDR3 is TGTGCCAGTAGTATTCGGGACGGGAGTGCGGATACGCAGTATTTT. V is TRBV19 and J is TRBJ2-3; TRBD2 is a possible D gene (6 bases). Looked up from germline, CDR1 is LNHDA and CDR2 is SQIVND (reference sequence). CDR3 length: 15 amino acids. The V gene lost 3 bases and the J gene lost 6 bases, with 16 bases spanning the gap. Full variable domain (outside the CDR3, taken from reference TRBV19 and TRBJ2-3): DGGITQSPKYLFRKEGQNVTLSCEQNLNHDAMYWYRQDPGQGLRLIYYSQIVNDFQKGDIAEGYSVSREKKESFPLTVTSAQKNPTAFYLCASSIRDGSADTQYFGPGTRLTVL.

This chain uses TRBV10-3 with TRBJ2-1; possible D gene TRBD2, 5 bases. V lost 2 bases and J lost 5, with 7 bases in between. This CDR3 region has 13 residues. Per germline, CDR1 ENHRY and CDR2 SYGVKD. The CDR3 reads CAISERDNNEQFF. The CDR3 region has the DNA TGTGCCATCAGTGAGCGGGATAACAATGAGCAGTTCTTC.

The CDR3 sequence: CATSRAPPSRFPVENEKLFF. The CDR3 coding sequence is TGTGCCACCAGCAGAGCCCCCCCGAGTCGGTTCCCTGTCGAGAATGAAAAACTGTTTTTT. The J gene is TRBJ1-4, the V gene TRBV15; the D is unclear. Between the trimmed V and J ends, which lost 1 base and 5 bases, there was a span of 26 bases. There are 20 residues in the CDR3. Looked up from germline, CDR1 is LNHNV and CDR2 is YYDKDF (reference sequence).

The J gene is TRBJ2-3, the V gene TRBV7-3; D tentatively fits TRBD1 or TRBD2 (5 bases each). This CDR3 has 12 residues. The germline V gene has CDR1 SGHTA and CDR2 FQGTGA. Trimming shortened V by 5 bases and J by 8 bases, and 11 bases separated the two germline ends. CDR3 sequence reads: CASSPPGPTQYF. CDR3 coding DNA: TGTGCCAGCAGCCCCCCGGGACCTACGCAGTATTTT.

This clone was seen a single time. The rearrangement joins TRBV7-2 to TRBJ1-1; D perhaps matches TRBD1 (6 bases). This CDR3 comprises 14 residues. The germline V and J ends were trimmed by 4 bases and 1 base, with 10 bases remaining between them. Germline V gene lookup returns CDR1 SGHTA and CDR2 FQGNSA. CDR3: CASSYTTGNTEAFF. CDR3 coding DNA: TGTGCCAGCAGCTACACGACAGGGAACACTGAAGCTTTCTTT.

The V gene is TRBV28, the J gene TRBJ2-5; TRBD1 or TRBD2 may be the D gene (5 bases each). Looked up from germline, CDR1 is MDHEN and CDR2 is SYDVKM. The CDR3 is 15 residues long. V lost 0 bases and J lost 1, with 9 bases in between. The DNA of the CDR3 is TGTGCCAGCAGTTTATGGGGACCCACCCAAGAGACCCAGTACTTC. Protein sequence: CASSLWGPTQETQYF. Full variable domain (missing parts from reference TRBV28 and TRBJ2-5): DVKVTQSSRYLVKRTGEKVFLECVQDMDHENMFWYRQDPGLGLRLIYFSYDVKMKEKGDIPEGYSVSREKKERFSLILESASTNQTSMYLCASSLWGPTQETQYFGPGTRLLVL.

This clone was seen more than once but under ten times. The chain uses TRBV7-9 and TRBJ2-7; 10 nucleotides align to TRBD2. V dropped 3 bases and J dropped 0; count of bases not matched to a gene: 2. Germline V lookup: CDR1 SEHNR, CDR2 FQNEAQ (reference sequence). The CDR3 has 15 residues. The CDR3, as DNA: TGTGCCAGCAGCTTGCCTAGCGGGAGCTCCTACGAGCAGTACTTC. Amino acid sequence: CASSLPSGSSYEQYF.

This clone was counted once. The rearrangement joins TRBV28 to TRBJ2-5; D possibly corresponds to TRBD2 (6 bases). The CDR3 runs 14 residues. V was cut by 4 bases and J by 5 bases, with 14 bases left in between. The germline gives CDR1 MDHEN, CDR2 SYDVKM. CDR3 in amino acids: CASSSQSSGETQYF. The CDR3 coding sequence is TGTGCCAGCAGTTCCCAGTCCAGCGGGGAGACCCAGTACTTC.

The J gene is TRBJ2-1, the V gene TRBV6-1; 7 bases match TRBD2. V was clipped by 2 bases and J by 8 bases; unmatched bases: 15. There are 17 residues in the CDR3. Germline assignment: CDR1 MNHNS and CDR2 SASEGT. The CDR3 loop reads CASSENEGRALSDEQFF. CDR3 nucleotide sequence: TGTGCCAGCAGTGAAAATGAGGGGAGGGCTCTCTCCGATGAGCAGTTCTTC.

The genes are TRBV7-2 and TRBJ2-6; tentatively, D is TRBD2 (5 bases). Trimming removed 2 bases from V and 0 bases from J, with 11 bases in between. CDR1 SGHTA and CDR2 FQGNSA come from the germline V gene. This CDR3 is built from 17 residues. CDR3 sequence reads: CASSLMRATSGANVLTF. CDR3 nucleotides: TGTGCCAGCAGCTTAATGCGGGCGACCTCTGGGGCCAACGTCCTGACTTTC.

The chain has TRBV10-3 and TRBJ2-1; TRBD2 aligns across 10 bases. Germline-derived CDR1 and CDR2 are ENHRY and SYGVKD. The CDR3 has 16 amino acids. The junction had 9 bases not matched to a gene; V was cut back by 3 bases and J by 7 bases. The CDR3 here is CAISDDLAGDENEQFF. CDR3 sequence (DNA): TGTGCCATCAGTGATGATCTAGCGGGAGATGAGAATGAGCAGTTCTTC.

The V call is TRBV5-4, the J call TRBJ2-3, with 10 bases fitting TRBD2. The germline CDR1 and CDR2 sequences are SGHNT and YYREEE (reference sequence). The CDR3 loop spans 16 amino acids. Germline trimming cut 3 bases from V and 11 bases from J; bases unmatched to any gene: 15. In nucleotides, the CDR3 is TGTGCCAGCAGCTCCCGCTTGTCACCTAGCGGGAGTTTGCAGTATTTT. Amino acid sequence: CASSSRLSPSGSLQYF. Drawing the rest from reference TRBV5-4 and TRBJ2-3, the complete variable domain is ETGVTQSPTHLIKTRGQQVTLRCSSQSGHNTVSWYQQALGQGPQFIFQYYREEENGRGNFPPRFSGLQFPNYSSELNVNALELDDSALYLCASSSRLSPSGSLQYFGPGTRLTVL.

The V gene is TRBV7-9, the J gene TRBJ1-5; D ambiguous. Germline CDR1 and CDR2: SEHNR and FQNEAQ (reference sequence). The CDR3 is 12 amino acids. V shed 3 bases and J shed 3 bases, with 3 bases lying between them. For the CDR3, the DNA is TGTGCCAGCAGCTTTGCCAATCAGCCCCAGCATTTT. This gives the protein CASSFANQPQHF.

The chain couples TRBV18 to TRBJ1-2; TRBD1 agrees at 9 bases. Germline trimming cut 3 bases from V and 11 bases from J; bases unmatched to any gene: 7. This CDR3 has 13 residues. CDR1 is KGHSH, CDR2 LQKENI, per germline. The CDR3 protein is CASSPGQGPGYTF. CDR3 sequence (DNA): TGTGCCAGCTCACCGGGACAGGGTCCGGGTTACACCTTC.

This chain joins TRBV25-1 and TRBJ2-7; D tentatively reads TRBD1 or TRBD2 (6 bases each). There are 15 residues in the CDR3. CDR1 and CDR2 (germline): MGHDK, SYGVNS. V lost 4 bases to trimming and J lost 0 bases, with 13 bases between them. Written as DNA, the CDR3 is TGTGCCAGCAGTGGTCTAGGGGGGAGCTCCTACGAGCAGTACTTC. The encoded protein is CASSGLGGSSYEQYF.

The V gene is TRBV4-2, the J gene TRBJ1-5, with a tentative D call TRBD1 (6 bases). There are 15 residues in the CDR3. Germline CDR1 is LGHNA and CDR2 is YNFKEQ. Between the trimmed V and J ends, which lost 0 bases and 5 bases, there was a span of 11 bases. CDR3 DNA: TGTGCCAGCAGCCAAGATTTGGGGGCGGATCAGCCCCAGCATTTT. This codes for CASSQDLGADQPQHF.

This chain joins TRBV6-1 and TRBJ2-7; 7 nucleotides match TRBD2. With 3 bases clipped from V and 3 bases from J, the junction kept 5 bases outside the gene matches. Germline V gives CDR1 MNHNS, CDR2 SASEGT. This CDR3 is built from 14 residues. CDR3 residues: CASSEGGDRYEQYF. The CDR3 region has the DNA TGTGCCAGCAGTGAGGGAGGGGACCGCTACGAGCAGTACTTC.

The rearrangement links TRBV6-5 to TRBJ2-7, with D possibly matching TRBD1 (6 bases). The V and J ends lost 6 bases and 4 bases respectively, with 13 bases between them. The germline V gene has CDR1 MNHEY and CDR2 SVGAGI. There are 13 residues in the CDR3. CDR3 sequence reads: CASRSQGSYEQYF. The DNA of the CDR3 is TGTGCCAGCAGATCACAGGGATCTTACGAGCAGTACTTC.

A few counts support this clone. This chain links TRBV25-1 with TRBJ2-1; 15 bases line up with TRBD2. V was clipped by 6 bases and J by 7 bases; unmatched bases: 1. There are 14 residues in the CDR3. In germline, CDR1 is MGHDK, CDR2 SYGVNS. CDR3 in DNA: TGTGCCAGCAGAGGGACTAGCGGGAGGAATGAGCAGTTCTTC. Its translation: CASRGTSGRNEQFF.

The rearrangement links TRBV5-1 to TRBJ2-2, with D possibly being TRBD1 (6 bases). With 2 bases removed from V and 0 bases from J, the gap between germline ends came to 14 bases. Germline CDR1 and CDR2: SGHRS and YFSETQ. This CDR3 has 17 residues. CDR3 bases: TGCGCCAGCAGCTTAAGACCGGACAGACCGAACACCGGGGAGCTGTTTTTT. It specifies CASSLRPDRPNTGELFF.

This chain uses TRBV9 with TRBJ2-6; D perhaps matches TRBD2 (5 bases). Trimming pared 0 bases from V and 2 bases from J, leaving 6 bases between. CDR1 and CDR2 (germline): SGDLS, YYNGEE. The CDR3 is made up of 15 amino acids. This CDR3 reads CASSVAGAGANVLTF. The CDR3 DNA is TGTGCCAGCAGCGTAGCCGGGGCTGGGGCCAACGTCCTGACTTTC.

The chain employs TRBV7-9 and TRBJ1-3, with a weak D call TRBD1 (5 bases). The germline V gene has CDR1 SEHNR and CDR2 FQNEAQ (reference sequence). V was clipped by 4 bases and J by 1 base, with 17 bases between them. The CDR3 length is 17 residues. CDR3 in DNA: TGTGCCAGCAGCTCTAACAGGCAGTCGAAGTCTGGAAACACCATATATTTT. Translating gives CASSSNRQSKSGNTIYF.

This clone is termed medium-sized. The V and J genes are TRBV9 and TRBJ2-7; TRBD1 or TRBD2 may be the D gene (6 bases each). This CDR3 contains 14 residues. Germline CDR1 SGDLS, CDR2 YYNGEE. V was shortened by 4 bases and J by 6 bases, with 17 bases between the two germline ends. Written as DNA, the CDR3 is TGTGCCAGCAGCCCAAGAGGGGGGCTCGGCGAGCAGTACTTC. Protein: CASSPRGGLGEQYF. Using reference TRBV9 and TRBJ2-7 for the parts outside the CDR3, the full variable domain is DSGVTQTPKHLITATGQRVTLRCSPRSGDLSVYWYQQSLDQGLQFLIQYYNGEERAKGNILERFSAQQFPDLHSELNLSSLELGDSALYFCASSPRGGLGEQYFGPGTRLTVT.

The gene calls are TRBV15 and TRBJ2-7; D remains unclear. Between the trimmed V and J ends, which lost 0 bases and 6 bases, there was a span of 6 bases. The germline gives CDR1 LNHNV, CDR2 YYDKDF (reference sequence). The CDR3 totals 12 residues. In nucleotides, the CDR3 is TGTGCCACCAGCAGAGATCCTCGCGAGCAGTACTTC. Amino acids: CATSRDPREQYF. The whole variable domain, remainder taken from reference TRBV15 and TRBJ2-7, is DAMVIQNPRYQVTQFGKPVTLSCSQTLNHNVMYWYQQKSSQAPKLLFHYYDKDFNNEADTPDNFQSRRPNTSFCFLDIRSPGLGDTAMYLCATSRDPREQYFGPGTRLTVT.

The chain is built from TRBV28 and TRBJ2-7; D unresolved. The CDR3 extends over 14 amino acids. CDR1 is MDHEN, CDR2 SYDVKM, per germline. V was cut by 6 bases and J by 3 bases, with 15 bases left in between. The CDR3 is CASSQDIGYYEQYF. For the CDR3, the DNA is TGTGCCAGCAGCCAAGACATAGGTTACTACGAGCAGTACTTC.

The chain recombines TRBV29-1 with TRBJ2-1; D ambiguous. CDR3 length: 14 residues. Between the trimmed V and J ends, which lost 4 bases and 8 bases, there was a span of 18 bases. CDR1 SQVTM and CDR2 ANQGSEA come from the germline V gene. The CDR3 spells CSVAPPLSGDEQFF. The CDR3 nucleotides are TGCAGCGTTGCCCCCCCCCTCTCTGGGGATGAGCAGTTCTTC.